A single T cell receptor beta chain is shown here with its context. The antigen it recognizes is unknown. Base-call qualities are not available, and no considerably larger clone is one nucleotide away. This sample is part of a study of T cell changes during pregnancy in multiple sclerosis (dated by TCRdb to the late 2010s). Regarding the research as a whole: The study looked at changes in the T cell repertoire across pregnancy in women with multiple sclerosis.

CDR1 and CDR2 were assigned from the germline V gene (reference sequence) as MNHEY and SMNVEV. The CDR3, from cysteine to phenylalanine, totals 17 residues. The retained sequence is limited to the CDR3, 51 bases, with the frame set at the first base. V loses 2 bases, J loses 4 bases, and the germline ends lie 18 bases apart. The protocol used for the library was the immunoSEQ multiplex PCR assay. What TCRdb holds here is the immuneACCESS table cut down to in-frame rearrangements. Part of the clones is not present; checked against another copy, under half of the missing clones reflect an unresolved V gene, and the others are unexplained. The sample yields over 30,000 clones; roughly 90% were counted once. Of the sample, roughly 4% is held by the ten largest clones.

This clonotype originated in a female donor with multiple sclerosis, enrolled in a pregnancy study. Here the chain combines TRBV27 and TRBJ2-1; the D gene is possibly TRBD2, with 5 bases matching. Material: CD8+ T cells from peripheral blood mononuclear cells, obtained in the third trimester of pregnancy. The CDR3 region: CASSLNGGGLPYNEQFF. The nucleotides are TGTGCCAGCAGTTTAAATGGTGGAGGACTGCCGTACAATGAGCAGTTCTTC.